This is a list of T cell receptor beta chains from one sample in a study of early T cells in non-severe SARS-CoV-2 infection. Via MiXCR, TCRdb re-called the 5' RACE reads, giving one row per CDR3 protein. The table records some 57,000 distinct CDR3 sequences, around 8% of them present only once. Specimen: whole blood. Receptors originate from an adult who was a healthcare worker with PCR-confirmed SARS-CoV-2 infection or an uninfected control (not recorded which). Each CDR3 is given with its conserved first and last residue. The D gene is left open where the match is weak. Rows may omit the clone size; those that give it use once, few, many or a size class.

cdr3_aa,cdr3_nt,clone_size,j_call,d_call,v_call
CASSPPGGDTQYF,TGTGCCAGCAGCCCCCCCGGGGGAGATACGCAGTATTTT,many,TRBJ2-3,-,TRBV7-2
CSARRTRSADTQYF,TGCAGTGCTAGACGGACTAGGAGCGCAGATACGCAGTATTTT,many,TRBJ2-3,TRBD2,TRBV20-1
CAGSGQGTGELFF,TGTGCCGGGTCGGGACAGGGCACCGGGGAGCTGTTTTTT,-,TRBJ2-2,TRBD1,TRBV12-3/TRBV12-4
CSARQASTLPYEKLFF,TGCAGTGCTAGGCAGGCCTCGACCCTTCCTTATGAAAAACTGTTTTTT,few,TRBJ1-4,-,TRBV20-1
CASSLLGLADPQETQYF,TGCGCCAGCAGCCTGTTGGGGCTAGCGGACCCCCAAGAGACCCAGTACTTC,-,TRBJ2-5,TRBD2,TRBV5-1
CASSRRTSGILGVPEQYF,TGTGCCAGCAGTAGACGGACTAGCGGTATCCTCGGCGTACCCGAGCAGTACTTC,few,TRBJ2-7,TRBD2,TRBV13
CASSLEPGPYKEQFF,TGTGCCAGCAGCTTAGAACCGGGGCCCTACAAAGAGCAGTTCTTC,-,TRBJ2-1,-,TRBV7-6
CASSQLTGGRNTEAFF,TGTGCCAGCAGCCAGTTAACAGGGGGGCGGAACACTGAAGCTTTCTTT,few,TRBJ1-1,TRBD1,TRBV16
CSEVPLGVNPNEQFF,TGCAGCGAGGTACCCCTGGGGGTTAATCCCAATGAGCAGTTCTTC,many,TRBJ2-1,-,TRBV29-1
CASSLPGNPEAFF,TGTGCCAGCAGTTTACCAGGGAACCCTGAAGCTTTCTTT,-,TRBJ1-1,-,TRBV12-3/TRBV12-4
CASSTRTGDNEQFF,TGCGCCAGCAGCACAAGAACAGGGGACAATGAGCAGTTCTTC,many,TRBJ2-1,TRBD1,TRBV5-1
CASRGEDPTYEQYF,TGTGCCAGCCGGGGGGAGGATCCGACCTACGAGCAGTACTTC,-,TRBJ2-7,TRBD2,TRBV28
CASSVVGRTGNNSPLHF,TGTGCCAGCAGCGTAGTGGGAAGGACAGGCAATAATTCACCCCTCCACTTT,-,TRBJ1-6,TRBD1,TRBV9
CSALAGGAKNIQYF,TGCAGTGCCCTAGCGGGAGGAGCCAAAAACATTCAGTACTTC,-,TRBJ2-4,TRBD2,TRBV20-1
CASSYSGTSGGFYEQYF,TGTGCCAGCAGTTATTCCGGGACTAGCGGGGGCTTCTACGAGCAGTACTTC,few,TRBJ2-7,TRBD2,TRBV27
CSATKGTDYGYTF,TGCAGCGCCACAAAAGGGACAGACTATGGCTACACCTTC,few,TRBJ1-2,TRBD1,TRBV29-1